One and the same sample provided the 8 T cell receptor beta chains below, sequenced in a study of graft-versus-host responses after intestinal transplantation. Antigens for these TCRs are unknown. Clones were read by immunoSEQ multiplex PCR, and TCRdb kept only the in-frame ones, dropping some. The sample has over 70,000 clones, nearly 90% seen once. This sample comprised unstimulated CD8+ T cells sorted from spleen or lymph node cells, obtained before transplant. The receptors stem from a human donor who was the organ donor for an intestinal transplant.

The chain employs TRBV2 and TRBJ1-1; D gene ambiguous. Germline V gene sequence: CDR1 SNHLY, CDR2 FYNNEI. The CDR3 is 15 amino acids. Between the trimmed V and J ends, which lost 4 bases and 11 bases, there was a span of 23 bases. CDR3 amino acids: CASSVFGASRDLAFF. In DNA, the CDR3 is TGTGCCAGCAGTGTATTCGGTGCCAGTCGGGATCTTGCTTTCTTT.

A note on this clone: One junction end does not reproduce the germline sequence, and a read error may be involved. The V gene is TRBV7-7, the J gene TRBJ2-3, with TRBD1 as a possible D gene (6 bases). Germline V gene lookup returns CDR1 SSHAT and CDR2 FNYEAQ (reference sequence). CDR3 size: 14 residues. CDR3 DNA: TGTGCTAGCAGCTTAGGGGGAGCACCAGATACGCAGTATTTT. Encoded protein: CASSLGGAPDTQYF.

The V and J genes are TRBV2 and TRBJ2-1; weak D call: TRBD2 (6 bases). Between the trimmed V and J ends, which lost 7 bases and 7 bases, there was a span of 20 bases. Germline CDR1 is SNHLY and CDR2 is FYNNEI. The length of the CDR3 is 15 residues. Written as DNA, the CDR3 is TGTGCCAGCATCAGCCGGGAGCCGGACCTTAATGAGCAGTTCTTC. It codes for CASISREPDLNEQFF.

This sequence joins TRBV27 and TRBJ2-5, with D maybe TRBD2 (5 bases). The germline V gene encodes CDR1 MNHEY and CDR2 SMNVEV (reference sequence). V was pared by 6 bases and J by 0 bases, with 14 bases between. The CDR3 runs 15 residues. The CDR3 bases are TGTGCCAGCAGCTTGGGTGGAGCGGACCAAGAGACCCAGTACTTC. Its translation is CASSLGGADQETQYF.

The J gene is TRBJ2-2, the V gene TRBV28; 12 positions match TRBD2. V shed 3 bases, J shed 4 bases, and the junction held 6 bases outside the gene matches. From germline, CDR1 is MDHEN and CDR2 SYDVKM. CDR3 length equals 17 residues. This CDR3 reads CASSFGTSGFFTGELFF. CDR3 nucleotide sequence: TGTGCCAGCAGTTTTGGGACTAGCGGGTTCTTCACCGGGGAGCTGTTTTTT.

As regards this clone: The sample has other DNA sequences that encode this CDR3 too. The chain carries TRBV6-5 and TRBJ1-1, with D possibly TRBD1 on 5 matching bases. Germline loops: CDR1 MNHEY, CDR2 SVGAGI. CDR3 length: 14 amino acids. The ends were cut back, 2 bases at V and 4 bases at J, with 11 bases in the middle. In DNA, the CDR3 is TGTGCCAGCAGTTACGGGCAGGGTCGCACTGAAGCTTTCTTT. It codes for CASSYGQGRTEAFF.

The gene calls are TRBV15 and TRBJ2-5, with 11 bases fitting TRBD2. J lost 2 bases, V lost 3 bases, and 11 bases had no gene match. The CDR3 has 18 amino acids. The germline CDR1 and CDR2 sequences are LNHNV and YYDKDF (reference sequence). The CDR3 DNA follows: TGTGCCACCAGCAGCGAAGGGGAACTAGCGGGGGTTCAAGAGACCCAGTACTTC. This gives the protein CATSSEGELAGVQETQYF.

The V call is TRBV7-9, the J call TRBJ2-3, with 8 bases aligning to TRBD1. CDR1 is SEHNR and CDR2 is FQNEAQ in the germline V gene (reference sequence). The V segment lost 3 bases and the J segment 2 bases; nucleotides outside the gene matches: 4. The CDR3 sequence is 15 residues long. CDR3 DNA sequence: TGTGCCAGCAGCTTGAGGGACAGGCACACAGATACGCAGTATTTT. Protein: CASSLRDRHTDTQYF. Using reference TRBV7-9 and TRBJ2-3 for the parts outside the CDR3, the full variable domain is DTGVSQNPRHKITKRGQNVTFRCDPISEHNRLYWYRQTLGQGPEFLTYFQNEAQLEKSRLLSDRFSAERPKGSFSTLEIQRTEQGDSAMYLCASSLRDRHTDTQYFGPGTRLTVL.